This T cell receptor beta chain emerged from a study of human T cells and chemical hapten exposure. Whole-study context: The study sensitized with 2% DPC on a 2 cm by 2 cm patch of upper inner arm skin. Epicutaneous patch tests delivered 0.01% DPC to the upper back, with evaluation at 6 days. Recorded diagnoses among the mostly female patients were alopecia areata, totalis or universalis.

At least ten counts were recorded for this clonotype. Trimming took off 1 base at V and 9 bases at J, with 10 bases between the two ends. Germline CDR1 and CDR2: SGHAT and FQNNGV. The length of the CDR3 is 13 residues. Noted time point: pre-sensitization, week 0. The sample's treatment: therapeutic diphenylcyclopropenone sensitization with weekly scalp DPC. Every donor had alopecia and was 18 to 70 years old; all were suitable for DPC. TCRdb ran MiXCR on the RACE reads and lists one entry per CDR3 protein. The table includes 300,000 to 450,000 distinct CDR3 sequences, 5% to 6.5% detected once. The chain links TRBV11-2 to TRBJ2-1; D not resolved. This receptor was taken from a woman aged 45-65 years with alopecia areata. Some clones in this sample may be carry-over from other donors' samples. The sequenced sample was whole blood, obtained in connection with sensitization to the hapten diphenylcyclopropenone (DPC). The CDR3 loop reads CASSLGRNGEQFF. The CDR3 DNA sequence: TGTGCCAGCAGCTTAGGCAGAAACGGTGAGCAGTTCTTC.